This TCR beta chain was captured by sequencing in a study of T cells after yellow fever vaccination. The study, taken as a whole, reports: The booster saw the reappearance of most primary-vaccination clones (approximately 96% CD4, about 88% CD8).

MiXCR, run by TCRdb on the 5' RACE reads, gives a single entry per CDR3 protein. Here the sample spans roughly 300,000 distinct CDR3 sequences, 8.1% being singletons. This clonotype showed up many times. Its target is unknown. With 2 bases clipped from V and 2 bases from J, the junction kept 5 bases outside the gene matches. Germline CDR1 ENHRY, CDR2 SYGVKD. The CDR3 has 15 amino acids. This receptor was obtained from a man aged 18 to 35 who received the YFV17D yellow fever vaccine. This sample comprised PBMCs, obtained about 49 days after the first yellow fever vaccination. The V and J genes are TRBV10-3 and TRBJ1-1; 7 bases map to TRBD1. CDR3 sequence (DNA): TGTGCCATCAGTGAGAGCAGGGGGGGAAACACTGAAGCTTTCTTT. This encodes CAISESRGGNTEAFF.